This T cell receptor (beta chain) was recorded in a study of technical replicates of blood from a handful of donors. Data came from immunoSEQ multiplex PCR; TCRdb stores just in-frame clones and leaves some out. The data hold some 73,000 clones, with 85% to 95% observed a single time. Germline CDR1 is MNHEY and CDR2 is SVGAGI. CDR3 length: 16 amino acids. V lost 3 bases and J 0 bases, leaving 15 bases between the germline ends. V usage is TRBV6-5 and J usage is TRBJ2-7, with a weak D call TRBD2 (5 bases). The TCR comes from a human donor in good health. Some clones in this sample may be carry-over from other donors' samples. The sample consisted of PBMCs. In DNA, the CDR3 is TGTGCCAGCAGTTATAGGTCCAGCGGAGTCTCCTACGAGCAGTACTTC. Its translation is CASSYRSSGVSYEQYF.